The 26 T cell receptor beta chains below all came from one sample that was sequenced in a study of cytomegalovirus exposure and HLA in healthy donors. Here immunoSEQ multiplex PCR was the method, and the copy in TCRdb shows in-frame clones only, minus some. The table shows about 220,000 clones, with 75% to 95% occurring only once. The source material was PBMCs. The source is a woman aged 18-30 years in good health and CMV-seronegative.

This clone appeared a few times. The CDR3 DNA reads TGCGCCAGCAGCCAAGATCCGGGTAGCACAGATACGCAGTATTTT. Amino acids: CASSQDPGSTDTQYF. The chain recombines TRBV4-1 with TRBJ2-3, with no clear D. The germline V gene has CDR1 MGHRA and CDR2 YSYEKL. The V end lost 0 bases, the J end lost 0 bases, and 7 bases lay between the germline ends. CDR3 length: 15 amino acids.

This chain joins TRBV5-5 and TRBJ2-7; 8 nucleotides align to TRBD2. The V and J ends lost 0 bases and 3 bases, in that order; junction bases with no gene match: 5. Germline V CDR1 and CDR2: SGHKS, YYEKEE (reference sequence). The CDR3 spans 15 residues. The CDR3 region has the DNA TGTGCCAGCAGCTTGGAGCGGGAGTGGGTCTACGAGCAGTACTTC. Its translation is CASSLEREWVYEQYF.

CDR3 residues: CASSTLAGGKFF. CDR3 in DNA: TGTGCCAGCAGCACGCTAGCGGGAGGGAAGTTCTTC. The rearrangement links TRBV9 to TRBJ2-1; 12 bases match TRBD2. Losses at the gene ends were 4 bases for V and 14 bases for J; bases not matched to a gene: 4. The CDR3 spans 12 residues. Germline CDR1 and CDR2: SGDLS and YYNGEE.

The chain employs TRBV6-1 and TRBJ1-6; D not resolved. This CDR3 contains 15 residues. V lost 2 bases to trimming and J lost 9 bases, with 14 bases between them. Looked up from germline, CDR1 is MNHNS and CDR2 is SASEGT. For the CDR3, the DNA is TGTGCCAGCAGTGAATTTAAGGGAGCGGGTTCACCCCTCCACTTT. This translates into CASSEFKGAGSPLHF.

The V gene is TRBV30, the J gene TRBJ1-1; a weak D match, TRBD1 (5 bases). The CDR3 has 12 amino acids. CDR1 is GTSNPN and CDR2 is SVGIG in the germline V gene (reference sequence). Trimming pared 0 bases from V and 7 bases from J, leaving 9 bases between. The CDR3 DNA follows: TGTGCCTGGAGTGTACGGGGGAATGAAGCTTTCTTT. This codes for CAWSVRGNEAFF.

This clone was detected only once. The chain combines TRBV2 with TRBJ2-7, with D tentatively TRBD2 (6 bases). The V end was cut by 6 bases, the J end by 6 bases, with 18 bases between. Germline V gives CDR1 SNHLY, CDR2 FYNNEI. This CDR3 spans 14 amino acids. CDR3 protein: CASSPGLRRAEQYF. CDR3 nucleotides: TGTGCCAGCAGCCCCGGACTGCGGAGGGCCGAGCAGTACTTC.

The chain couples TRBV5-6 to TRBJ2-3; 7 nucleotides agree with TRBD2. J was trimmed by 4 bases and V by 6 bases; bases with no gene match: 20. Germline V lookup: CDR1 SGHDT, CDR2 YYEEEE. This CDR3 spans 18 amino acids. CDR3 sequence (DNA): TGTGCCAGCAAAAGCGGGGATCCCTTGGGTGTCACGGCAGATACGCAGTATTTT. It yields the protein CASKSGDPLGVTADTQYF.

This clone was seen a single time. The V call is TRBV10-1, the J call TRBJ2-3, with TRBD2 matching over 8 bases. CDR1 WNHNN and CDR2 SYGVQD come from the germline V gene (reference sequence). Trimming cost V 2 bases and J 15 bases; bases outside gene matches: 7. The CDR3 is 12 amino acids. The CDR3 protein is CASSERSGSPYF. DNA for the CDR3: TGCGCCAGCAGTGAGCGGAGCGGGAGCCCCTATTTT.

The V gene is TRBV27, the J gene TRBJ2-7, with 7 bases lining up with TRBD1. The CDR3 is 14 amino acids. CDR1 MNHEY and CDR2 SMNVEV come from the germline V gene (reference sequence). J was trimmed by 6 bases and V by 6 bases; bases with no gene match: 11. The CDR3 nucleotides are TGTGCCAGCAGCCGGACAGGTACGCAGCGCGAGCAGTACTTC. This translates into CASSRTGTQREQYF.

The rearrangement joins TRBV28 to TRBJ1-2; TRBD1 matches at 9 bases. Losses at the gene ends were 11 bases for V and 6 bases for J; bases not matched to a gene: 13. This CDR3 comprises 14 residues. CDR1 and CDR2 (germline): MDHEN, SYDVKM. The CDR3: CAGRGGTGKNGYTF. In DNA, the CDR3 is TGTGCCGGGAGGGGGGGGACAGGGAAAAATGGCTACACCTTC.

The chain uses TRBV18 and TRBJ1-2; no definite D call. CDR3 length: 13 residues. The germline V and J ends were trimmed by 0 bases and 8 bases, with 10 bases remaining between them. CDR1 KGHSH and CDR2 LQKENI come from the germline V gene. The CDR3 here is CASSPPNSGGYTF. The DNA for the CDR3 is TGTGCCAGCTCACCACCGAACAGTGGAGGCTACACCTTC.

The J gene is TRBJ1-5, the V gene TRBV5-5; TRBD1 agrees at 11 bases. The CDR3 is made up of 16 amino acids. Germline-derived CDR1 and CDR2 are SGHKS and YYEKEE (reference sequence). V trimming: 8 bases; J trimming: 2 bases; junction bases outside the gene matches: 9. In nucleotides, the CDR3 is TGTGCCAGTTCGGGGACAGGGGGTTCTGGCAATCAGCCCCAGCATTTT. Its translation: CASSGTGGSGNQPQHF.

This clone has more than one count but fewer than ten. The chain uses TRBV25-1 and TRBJ1-2, with D hard to call. The germline V gene encodes CDR1 MGHDK and CDR2 SYGVNS. The CDR3 extends over 15 amino acids. V shed 1 base and J shed 4 bases, with 13 bases lying between them. The CDR3 DNA follows: TGTGCCAGCAGTGAATCCGGCAGCGTAGGCTATGGCTACACCTTC. Residues: CASSESGSVGYGYTF.

The rearrangement links TRBV4-1 to TRBJ1-5; D might be TRBD1 (6 bases). Per germline, CDR1 MGHRA and CDR2 YSYEKL. V gave up 8 bases and J gave up 1 base, with 15 bases separating them. The CDR3 runs 15 residues. The DNA for the CDR3 is TGCGCCAGCCGGGATACAGGGTTGAGCAATCAGCCCCAGCATTTT. Protein sequence: CASRDTGLSNQPQHF.

This clone has a handful of counts. The V and J genes are TRBV6-6 and TRBJ2-7, with D uncertain. Germline assignment: CDR1 MNHNY and CDR2 SVGAGI (reference sequence). This CDR3 region has 11 residues. Between the trimmed V and J ends, which lost 8 bases and 6 bases, there was a span of 11 bases. The CDR3 sequence is CASSGRGEQYF. Here the CDR3 DNA reads TGTGCCAGCTCCGGTCGCGGCGAGCAGTACTTC.

The rearrangement links TRBV29-1 to TRBJ1-2; 7 bases match TRBD1. Germline CDR1 and CDR2: SQVTM and ANQGSEA. Losses at the gene ends were 4 bases for V and 8 bases for J; bases not matched to a gene: 7. This CDR3 has 12 residues. The CDR3 DNA is TGCAGCGTTGGGACAGGATTAAGGGGCTACACCTTC. It encodes CSVGTGLRGYTF.

The rearrangement uses TRBV5-6 and TRBJ2-3, with D uncertain. Germline CDR1 is SGHDT and CDR2 is YYEEEE. The V end was cut by 5 bases, the J end by 9 bases, with 10 bases between. The CDR3 runs 11 residues. CDR3 coding DNA: TGTGCCAGCAGTTCCTCCGGGACGCAGTATTTT. Translation gives CASSSSGTQYF.

The rearrangement joins TRBV11-3 to TRBJ1-1, with 7 bases that match TRBD1. The J segment lost 2 bases and the V segment lost 5 bases, leaving 11 bases of the junction unmatched. This CDR3 contains 16 residues. Germline V gene sequence: CDR1 SGHNT, CDR2 YENEEA. In DNA, the CDR3 is TGTGCCAGCAGCCGGGGGTCAGGGACAGCTAACACTGAAGCTTTCTTT. Protein product: CASSRGSGTANTEAFF.

The chain uses TRBV27 and TRBJ1-5, with a weak D call TRBD1 (6 bases). V was shortened by 5 bases and J by 3 bases, with 11 bases between the two germline ends. The CDR3 covers 14 residues. Germline CDR1 MNHEY, CDR2 SMNVEV (reference sequence). The DNA for the CDR3 is TGTGCCAGCAGTCCTGACAGGACCAATCAGCCCCAGCATTTT. Its protein is CASSPDRTNQPQHF.

The chain has TRBV29-1 and TRBJ1-1, with 10 bases identical to TRBD1. Germline-derived CDR1 and CDR2 are SQVTM and ANQGSEA. Unmatched junction bases numbered 10, after V lost 8 bases and J lost 1 base. The CDR3 loop spans 15 amino acids. CDR3 nucleotide sequence: TGCAGCTCCTCCGGGACAGGGGCTTGGAACACTGAAGCTTTCTTT. Translation gives CSSSGTGAWNTEAFF.

The chain has TRBV6-5 and TRBJ1-2; a weak D match, TRBD1 (5 bases). The germline V and J ends were trimmed by 7 bases and 8 bases, with 23 bases remaining between them. The CDR3 is 15 residues long. Germline V gene sequence: CDR1 MNHEY, CDR2 SVGAGI. The CDR3 protein is CASTALRAHLGGYTF. The CDR3 coding sequence is TGTGCCAGCACTGCGCTCAGGGCGCATCTGGGCGGCTACACCTTC.

The chain's CDR3 is CASSLGDTGRHGYTF. The CDR3 DNA reads TGTGCCAGCAGCCTAGGGGACACCGGGCGCCATGGCTACACCTTC. The gene calls are TRBV7-9 and TRBJ1-2, with D tentatively TRBD1 (6 bases). Trimming removed 5 bases at V and 6 bases at J, with 19 bases between. CDR3 size: 15 residues. Germline CDR1 reads SEHNR; CDR2 reads FQNEAQ (reference sequence).

The gene calls are TRBV18 and TRBJ2-7, with 8 positions matching TRBD1. Germline trimming cut 3 bases from V and 2 bases from J; bases unmatched to any gene: 6. The CDR3 runs 15 residues. Looked up from germline, CDR1 is KGHSH and CDR2 is LQKENI. CDR3 amino acids: CASSPPTGDPYEQYF. CDR3 nucleotides: TGTGCCAGCTCACCCCCGACAGGGGATCCCTACGAGCAGTACTTC.

The rearrangement uses TRBV27 and TRBJ1-1, with 8 bases matching TRBD1. Losses at the gene ends were 5 bases for V and 8 bases for J; bases not matched to a gene: 7. The CDR3 has 13 amino acids. Germline-derived CDR1 and CDR2 are MNHEY and SMNVEV (reference sequence). The CDR3 region has the DNA TGTGCCAGCAGTCCGTGGACAGGGACAGAAGCTTTCTTT. As protein: CASSPWTGTEAFF.

This chain links TRBV29-1 with TRBJ2-7; a possible D gene is TRBD1 (5 bases). Trimming left V 2 bases short and J 2 bases short, with 10 bases between. This CDR3 comprises 13 residues. CDR1 and CDR2 from the germline V gene are SQVTM and ANQGSEA. The chain's CDR3 is CSVEYTGTYEQYF. The CDR3 DNA reads TGCAGCGTTGAATATACAGGTACCTACGAGCAGTACTTC.

The J gene is TRBJ2-1, the V gene TRBV25-1, with D possibly TRBD1 on 6 matching bases. Between the trimmed V and J ends, which lost 3 bases and 0 bases, there was a span of 18 bases. This CDR3 is built from 18 residues. Germline V gene sequence: CDR1 MGHDK, CDR2 SYGVNS. As DNA, the CDR3 is TGTGCCAGCAGTGACACCCAAAGGGGGAGCAACTCCTACAATGAGCAGTTCTTC. Amino acid sequence: CASSDTQRGSNSYNEQFF.